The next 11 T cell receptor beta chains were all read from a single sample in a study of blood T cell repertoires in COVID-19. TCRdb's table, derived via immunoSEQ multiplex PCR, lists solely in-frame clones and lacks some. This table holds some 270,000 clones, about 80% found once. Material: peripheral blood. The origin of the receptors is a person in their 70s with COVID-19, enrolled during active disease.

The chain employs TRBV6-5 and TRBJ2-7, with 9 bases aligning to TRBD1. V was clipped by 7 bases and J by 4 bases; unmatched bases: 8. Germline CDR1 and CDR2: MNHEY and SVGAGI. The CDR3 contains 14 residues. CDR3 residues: CASTNRGTGYEQYF. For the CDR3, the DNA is TGTGCCAGCACCAACAGAGGGACAGGGTACGAGCAGTACTTC.

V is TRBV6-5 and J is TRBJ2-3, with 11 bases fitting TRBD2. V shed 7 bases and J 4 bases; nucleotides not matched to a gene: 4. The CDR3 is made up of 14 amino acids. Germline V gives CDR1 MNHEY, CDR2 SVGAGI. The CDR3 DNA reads TGTGCCAGCACTATTAGCGGGGGGGCAGATACGCAGTATTTT. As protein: CASTISGGADTQYF.

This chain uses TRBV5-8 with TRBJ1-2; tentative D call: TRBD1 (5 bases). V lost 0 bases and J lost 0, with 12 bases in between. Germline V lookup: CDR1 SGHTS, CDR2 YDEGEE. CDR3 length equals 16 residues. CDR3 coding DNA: TGTGCCAGCAGCTTGGAAGGCAGGGCGTCTAACTATGGCTACACCTTC. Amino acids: CASSLEGRASNYGYTF.

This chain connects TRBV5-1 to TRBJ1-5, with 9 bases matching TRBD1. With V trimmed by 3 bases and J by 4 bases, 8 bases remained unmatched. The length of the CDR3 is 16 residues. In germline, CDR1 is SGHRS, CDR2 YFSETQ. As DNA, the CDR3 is TGCGCCAGCAGCTGGGCCCCTGGACAGGGGAATCAGCCCCAGCATTTT. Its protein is CASSWAPGQGNQPQHF.

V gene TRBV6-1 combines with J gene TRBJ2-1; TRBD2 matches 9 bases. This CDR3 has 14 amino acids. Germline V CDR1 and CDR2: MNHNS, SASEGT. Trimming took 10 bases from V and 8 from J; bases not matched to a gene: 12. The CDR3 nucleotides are TGTGCCACCTTTAGCGGGAGTAGAAGGGATGAGCAGTTCTTC. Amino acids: CATFSGSRRDEQFF.

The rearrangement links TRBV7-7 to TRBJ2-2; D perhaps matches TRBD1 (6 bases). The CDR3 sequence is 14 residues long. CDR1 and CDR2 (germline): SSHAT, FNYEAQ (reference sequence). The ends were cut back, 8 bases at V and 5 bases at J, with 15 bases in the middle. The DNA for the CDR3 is TGTGCCAGCGGGAACAGGGCCTATACCGGGGAGCTGTTTTTT. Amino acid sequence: CASGNRAYTGELFF.

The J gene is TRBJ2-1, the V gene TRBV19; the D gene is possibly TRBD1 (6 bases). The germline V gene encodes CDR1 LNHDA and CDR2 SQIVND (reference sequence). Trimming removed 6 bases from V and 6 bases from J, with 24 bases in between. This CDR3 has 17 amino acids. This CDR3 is CASRSTGMGVLSNEQFF. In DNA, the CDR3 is TGTGCCAGTAGATCAACAGGGATGGGTGTCCTTTCCAATGAGCAGTTCTTC.

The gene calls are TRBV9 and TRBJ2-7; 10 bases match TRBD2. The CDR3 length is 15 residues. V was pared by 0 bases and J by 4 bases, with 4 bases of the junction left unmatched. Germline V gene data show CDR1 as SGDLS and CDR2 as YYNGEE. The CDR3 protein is CASSVAPSGSYEQYF. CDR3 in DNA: TGTGCCAGCAGCGTAGCCCCTAGCGGGAGTTACGAGCAGTACTTC. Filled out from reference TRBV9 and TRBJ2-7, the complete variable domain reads DSGVTQTPKHLITATGQRVTLRCSPRSGDLSVYWYQQSLDQGLQFLIQYYNGEERAKGNILERFSAQQFPDLHSELNLSSLELGDSALYFCASSVAPSGSYEQYFGPGTRLTVT.

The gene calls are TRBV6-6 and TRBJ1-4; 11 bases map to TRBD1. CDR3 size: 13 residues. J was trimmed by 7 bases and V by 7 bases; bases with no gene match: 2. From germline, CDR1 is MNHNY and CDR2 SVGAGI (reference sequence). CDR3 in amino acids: CASMGQGGEKLFF. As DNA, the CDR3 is TGTGCCAGCATGGGACAGGGGGGTGAAAAACTGTTTTTT.

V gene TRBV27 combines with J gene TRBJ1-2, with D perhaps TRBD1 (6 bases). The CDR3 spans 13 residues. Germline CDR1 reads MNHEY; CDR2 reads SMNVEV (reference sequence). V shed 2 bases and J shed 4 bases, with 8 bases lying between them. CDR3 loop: CASSLRGAYGYTF. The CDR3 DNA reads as TGTGCCAGCAGTTTACGGGGGGCCTATGGCTACACCTTC.

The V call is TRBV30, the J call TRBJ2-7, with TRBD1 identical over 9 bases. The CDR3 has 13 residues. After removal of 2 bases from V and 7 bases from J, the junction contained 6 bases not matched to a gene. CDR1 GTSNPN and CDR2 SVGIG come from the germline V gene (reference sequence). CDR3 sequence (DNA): TGTGCCTGGAGTTCCGGGACAGGGAGTGAGCAGTACTTC. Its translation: CAWSSGTGSEQYF.